This T cell receptor beta chain was profiled in a study of cytomegalovirus exposure and HLA in healthy donors. PCR primers comprised 60 Vbeta and 13 Jbeta primers. Produced via immunoSEQ multiplex PCR; TCRdb's table is partial and in-frame only. The sample yields roughly 90,000 clones, around four fifths seen once. V was pared by 4 bases and J by 7 bases, with 19 bases between. Looked up from germline, CDR1 is SEHNR and CDR2 is FQNEAQ (reference sequence). This CDR3 is built from 15 residues. Study observations and caveats: A later analysis showed that HLA-associated TCR beta chains had undergone more clonal expansion than equally common others. Analysis performed later found more than 15,000 TCR beta sequences associated with HLA alleles at 0.05 false discovery rate.

With regard to this clone: Its antigen is not identified.

The V gene is TRBV7-9, the J gene TRBJ1-2; D is undetermined. This clonotype was sampled from a man aged 25-40 years in good health and CMV-seronegative. Sequencing was done on a sample of PBMCs. The CDR3 loop reads CASSSRTVLVSGYTF. CDR3 DNA sequence: TGTGCCAGCAGCTCAAGGACTGTACTTGTCTCTGGCTACACCTTC.